The next 2 T cell receptor beta chains were all read from a single sample in a study of blood T cell repertoires in COVID-19. Generated by immunoSEQ multiplex PCR, the TCRdb table keeps only in-frame clones and is missing some. The sample lists approximately 300,000 clones; roughly nine tenths were seen once. The sample comprised PBMCs or T cells enriched from blood (not recorded which). The receptor set was obtained from a man in his 60s who had recovered from COVID-19.

The chain employs TRBV27 and TRBJ1-6; no clear D gene. The V end lost 5 bases, the J end lost 9 bases, and 11 bases lay between the germline ends. CDR1 is MNHEY and CDR2 is SMNVEV in the germline V gene (reference sequence). The CDR3 consists of 13 residues. CDR3 sequence reads: CASSLRTSSPLHF. As DNA, the CDR3 is TGTGCCAGCAGTCTCCGGACTAGTTCACCCCTCCACTTT.

CDR3 sequence reads: CASSLGLAGGVFNEQFF. CDR3 bases: TGTGCCAGCAGCTTAGGACTAGCGGGAGGGGTCTTCAACGAGCAGTTCTTC. This sequence joins TRBV11-3 and TRBJ2-1; 14 bases agree with TRBD2. CDR1 and CDR2 (germline): SGHNT, YENEEA. This CDR3 is built from 17 residues. With 1 base clipped from V and 10 bases from J, the junction kept 9 bases outside the gene matches. The full variable domain, in which reference TRBV11-3 and TRBJ2-1 provide the parts outside the CDR3, is EAGVVQSPRYKIIEKKQPVAFWCNPISGHNTLYWYLQNLGQGPELLIRYENEEAVDDSQLPKDRFSAERLKGVDSTLKIQPAELGDSAVYLCASSLGLAGGVFNEQFFGPGTRLTVL.